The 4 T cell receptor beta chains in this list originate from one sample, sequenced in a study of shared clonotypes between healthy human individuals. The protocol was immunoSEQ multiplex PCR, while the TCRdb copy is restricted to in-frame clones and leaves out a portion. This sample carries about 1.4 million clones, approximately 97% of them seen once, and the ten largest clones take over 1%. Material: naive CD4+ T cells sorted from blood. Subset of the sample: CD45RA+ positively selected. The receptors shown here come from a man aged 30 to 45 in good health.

The CDR3 loop is CASSLSPGGWNEQFF. The CDR3 DNA reads TGCGCCAGCAGCCTAAGCCCAGGGGGCTGGAATGAGCAGTTCTTC. The rearrangement links TRBV5-1 to TRBJ2-1, with 8 bases lining up with TRBD1. CDR1 is SGHRS, CDR2 YFSETQ, per germline. Trimming at V came to 4 bases and at J to 7 bases, leaving 10 bases not matched to a gene. The CDR3 has 15 amino acids.

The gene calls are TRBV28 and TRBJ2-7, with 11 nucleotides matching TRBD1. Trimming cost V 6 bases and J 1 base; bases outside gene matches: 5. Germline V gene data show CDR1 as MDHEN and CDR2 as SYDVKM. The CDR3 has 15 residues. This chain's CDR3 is CASSHRDRGSYEQYF. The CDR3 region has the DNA TGTGCCAGCAGCCACCGGGACAGGGGGTCCTACGAGCAGTACTTC.

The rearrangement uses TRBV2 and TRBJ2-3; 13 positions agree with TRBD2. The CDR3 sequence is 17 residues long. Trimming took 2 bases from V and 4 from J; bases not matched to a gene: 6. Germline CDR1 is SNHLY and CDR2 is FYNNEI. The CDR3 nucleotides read TGTGCCAGCAGTGAAAGGCGGACTAGCGGGAGTGCAGATACGCAGTATTTT. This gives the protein CASSERRTSGSADTQYF.

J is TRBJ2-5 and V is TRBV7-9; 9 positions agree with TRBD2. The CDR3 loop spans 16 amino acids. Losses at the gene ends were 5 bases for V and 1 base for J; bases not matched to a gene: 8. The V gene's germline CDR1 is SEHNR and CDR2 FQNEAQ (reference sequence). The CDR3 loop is CASSPGTSSSQETQYF. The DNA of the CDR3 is TGTGCCAGCAGCCCCGGGACTAGCAGCAGCCAAGAGACCCAGTACTTC. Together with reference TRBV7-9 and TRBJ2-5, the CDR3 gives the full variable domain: DTGVSQNPRHKITKRGQNVTFRCDPISEHNRLYWYRQTLGQGPEFLTYFQNEAQLEKSRLLSDRFSAERPKGSFSTLEIQRTEQGDSAMYLCASSPGTSSSQETQYFGPGTRLLVL.